Below are 5 T cell receptor beta chains sequenced from a single sample in a study of OX40 agonist ivuxolimab in advanced cancers. Only in-frame clones appear in the TCRdb table, and some are missing; sequencing was by immunoSEQ multiplex PCR. The table records approximately 100,000 clones, roughly 90% of them present only once. Sequences were derived from CD4+ or CD8+ T cells sorted from blood, sampled in a trial of the OX40 agonist ivuxolimab. The receptor set was obtained from an adult with an advanced solid tumor such as melanoma, head and neck, liver or kidney cancer.

The genes are TRBV30 and TRBJ2-5; the match to TRBD2 covers 7 bases. Germline lookup yields CDR1 GTSNPN and CDR2 SVGIG (reference sequence). The CDR3 runs to 15 residues. The trim removed 0 bases at V and 1 base at J, leaving 5 bases unmatched. The CDR3 DNA sequence: TGTGCCTGGAGTGTACTCGGGGGGTTCCAAGAGACCCAGTACTTC. It encodes CAWSVLGGFQETQYF.

A few counts support this clone. CDR3 sequence (DNA): TGTGCCAGCTCACCACTGAACACTGAAGCTTTCTTT. Its translation is CASSPLNTEAFF. The genes are TRBV18 and TRBJ1-1; D gene uncertain. From germline, CDR1 is KGHSH and CDR2 LQKENI. Trimming stripped 1 base from V and 0 bases from J, with 0 bases between. The CDR3 sequence is 12 residues long.

The chain links TRBV7-9 to TRBJ2-1; the D gene could be TRBD1 or TRBD2 (5 bases each). From germline, CDR1 is SEHNR and CDR2 FQNEAQ (reference sequence). The CDR3 sequence is 15 residues long. The CDR3 region is CATSPRWTEGNEQFF. The DNA of the CDR3 is TGTGCTACCTCACCTCGGTGGACCGAGGGGAATGAGCAGTTCTTC.

This clone was seen once. This chain links TRBV21-1 with TRBJ1-4; the table names TRBD1, a call not compared with the DNA. TRBV21-1 is a pseudogene segment. CDR3 size: 16 residues. CDR3 DNA sequence: TGTGCCAGCAGCGAAAGGGAGACAGGGGAGAATGAAAAACTGTTTTTT. This codes for CASSERETGENEKLFF.

The J gene is TRBJ1-4, the V gene TRBV28, with D possibly TRBD1 on 5 matching bases. CDR3 length equals 16 residues. CDR1 MDHEN and CDR2 SYDVKM come from the germline V gene. Trimming took off 8 bases at V and 0 bases at J, with 16 bases between the two ends. Here the CDR3 DNA reads TGTGCCAGCGCTCGGCACAGGTCATCAACTAATGAAAAACTGTTTTTT. Translating gives CASARHRSSTNEKLFF.